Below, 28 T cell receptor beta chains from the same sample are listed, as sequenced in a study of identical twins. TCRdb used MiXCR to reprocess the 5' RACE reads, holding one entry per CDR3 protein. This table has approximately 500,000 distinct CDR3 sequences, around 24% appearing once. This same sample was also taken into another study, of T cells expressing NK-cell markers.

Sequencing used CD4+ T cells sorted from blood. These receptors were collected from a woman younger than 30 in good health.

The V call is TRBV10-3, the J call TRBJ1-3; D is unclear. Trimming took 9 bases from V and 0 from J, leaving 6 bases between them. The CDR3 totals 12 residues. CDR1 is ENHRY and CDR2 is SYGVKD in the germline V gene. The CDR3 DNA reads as TGTGCCATAGCGAGCTCTGGAAACACCATATATTTT. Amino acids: CAIASSGNTIYF.

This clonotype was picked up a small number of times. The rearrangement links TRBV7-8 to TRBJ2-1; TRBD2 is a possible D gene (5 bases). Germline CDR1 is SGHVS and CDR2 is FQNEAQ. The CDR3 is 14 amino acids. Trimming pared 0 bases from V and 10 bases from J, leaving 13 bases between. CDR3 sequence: CASSLAGVSTEQFF. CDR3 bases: TGTGCCAGCAGCTTAGCCGGGGTCTCCACGGAGCAGTTCTTC.

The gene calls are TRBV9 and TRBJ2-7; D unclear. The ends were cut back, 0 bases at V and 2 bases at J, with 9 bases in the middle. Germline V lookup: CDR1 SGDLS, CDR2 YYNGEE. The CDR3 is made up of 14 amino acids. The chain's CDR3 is CASSVAASPYEQYF. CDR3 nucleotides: TGTGCCAGCAGCGTAGCAGCCTCTCCCTACGAGCAGTACTTC.

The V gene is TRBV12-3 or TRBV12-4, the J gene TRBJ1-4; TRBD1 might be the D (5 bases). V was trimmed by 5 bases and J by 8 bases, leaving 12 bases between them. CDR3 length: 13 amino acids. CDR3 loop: CASSPPPGEKLFF. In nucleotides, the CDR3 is TGTGCCAGCAGTCCCCCCCCAGGGGAAAAACTGTTTTTT.

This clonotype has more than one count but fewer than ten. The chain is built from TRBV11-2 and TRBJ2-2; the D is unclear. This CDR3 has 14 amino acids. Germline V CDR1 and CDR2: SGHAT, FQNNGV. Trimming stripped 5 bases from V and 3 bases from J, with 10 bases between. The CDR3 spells CASSRSEHTGELFF. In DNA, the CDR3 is TGTGCCAGCAGCCGGAGCGAGCACACCGGGGAGCTGTTTTTT. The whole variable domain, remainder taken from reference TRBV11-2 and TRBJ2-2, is EAGVAQSPRYKIIEKRQSVAFWCNPISGHATLYWYQQILGQGPKLLIQFQNNGVVDDSQLPKDRFSAERLKGVDSTLKIQPAKLEDSAVYLCASSRSEHTGELFFGEGSRLTVL.

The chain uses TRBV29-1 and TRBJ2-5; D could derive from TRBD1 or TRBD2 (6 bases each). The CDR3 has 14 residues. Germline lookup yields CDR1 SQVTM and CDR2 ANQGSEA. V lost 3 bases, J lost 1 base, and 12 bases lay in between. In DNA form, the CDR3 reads TGCAGCGTTGAGGAGGGCAGGGGCCAAGAGACCCAGTACTTC. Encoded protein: CSVEEGRGQETQYF.

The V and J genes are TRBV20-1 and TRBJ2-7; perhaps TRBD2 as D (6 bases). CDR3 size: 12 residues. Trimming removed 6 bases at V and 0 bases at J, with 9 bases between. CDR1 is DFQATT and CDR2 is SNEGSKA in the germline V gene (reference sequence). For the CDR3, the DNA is TGCAGTGCGGGGACTGACTCCTACGAGCAGTACTTC. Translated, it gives CSAGTDSYEQYF.

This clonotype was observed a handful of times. The CDR3 loop is CASSQSHRAYEQYF. CDR3 coding DNA: TGTGCCAGCAGCCAATCACACAGGGCCTACGAGCAGTACTTC. The chain combines TRBV3-1 with TRBJ2-7; a possible D gene is TRBD1 (6 bases). CDR1 is LGHDT, CDR2 YNNKEL, per germline (reference sequence). V was pared by 2 bases and J by 2 bases, with 10 bases between. This CDR3 spans 14 amino acids.

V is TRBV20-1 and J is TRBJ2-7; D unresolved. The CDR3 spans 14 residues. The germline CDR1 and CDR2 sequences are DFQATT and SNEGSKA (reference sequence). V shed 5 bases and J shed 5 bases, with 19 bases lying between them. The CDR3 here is CSAARAQAGHEQYF. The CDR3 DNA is TGCAGTGCTGCCCGGGCCCAGGCAGGCCACGAGCAGTACTTC.

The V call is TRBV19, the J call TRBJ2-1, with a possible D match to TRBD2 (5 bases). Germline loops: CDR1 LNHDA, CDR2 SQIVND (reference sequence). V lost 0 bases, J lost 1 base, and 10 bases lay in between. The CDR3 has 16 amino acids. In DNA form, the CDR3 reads TGTGCCAGTAGTATAGACCCAGCGGCTTCCTACAATGAGCAGTTCTTC. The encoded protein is CASSIDPAASYNEQFF.

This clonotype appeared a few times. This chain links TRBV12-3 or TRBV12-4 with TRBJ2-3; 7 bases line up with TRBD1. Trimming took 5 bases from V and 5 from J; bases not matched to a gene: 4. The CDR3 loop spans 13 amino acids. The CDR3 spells CASSIRQGDTQYF. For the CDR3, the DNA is TGTGCCAGCAGTATAAGACAGGGAGATACGCAGTATTTT.

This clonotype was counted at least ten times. The CDR3 DNA reads TGTGCCAGCAGTTTGCCCAGGGGGCTAGGCGGGGAGCTGTTTTTT. Its protein is CASSLPRGLGGELFF. This chain uses TRBV12-3 or TRBV12-4 with TRBJ2-2, with 8 bases fitting TRBD1. V lost 3 bases, J lost 7 bases, and 7 bases stayed unmatched. The CDR3 sequence is 15 residues long.

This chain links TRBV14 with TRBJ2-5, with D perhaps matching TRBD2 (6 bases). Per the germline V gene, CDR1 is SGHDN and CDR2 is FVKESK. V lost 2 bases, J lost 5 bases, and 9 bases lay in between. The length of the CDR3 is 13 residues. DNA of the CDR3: TGTGCCAGCAGCCAATCGGGGGTGGAGACCCAGTACTTC. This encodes CASSQSGVETQYF.

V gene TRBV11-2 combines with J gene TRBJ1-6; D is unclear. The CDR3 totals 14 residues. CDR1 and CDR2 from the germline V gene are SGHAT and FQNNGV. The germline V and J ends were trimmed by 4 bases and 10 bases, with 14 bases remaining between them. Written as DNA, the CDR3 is TGTGCCAGCAGCTCGACATGGAAGGAGTCACCCCTCCACTTT. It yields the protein CASSSTWKESPLHF.

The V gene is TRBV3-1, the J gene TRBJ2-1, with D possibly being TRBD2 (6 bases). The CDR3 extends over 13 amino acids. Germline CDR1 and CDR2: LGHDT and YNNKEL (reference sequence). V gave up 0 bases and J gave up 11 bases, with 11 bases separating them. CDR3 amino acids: CASSQDRGGKQFF. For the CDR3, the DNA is TGTGCCAGCAGCCAAGATCGAGGAGGGAAGCAGTTCTTC.

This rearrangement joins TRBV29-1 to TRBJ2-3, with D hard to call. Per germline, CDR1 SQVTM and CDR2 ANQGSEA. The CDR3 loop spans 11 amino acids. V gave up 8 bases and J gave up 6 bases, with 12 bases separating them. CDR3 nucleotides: TGCAGCTCCCGAACTAAGGATACGCAGTATTTT. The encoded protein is CSSRTKDTQYF.

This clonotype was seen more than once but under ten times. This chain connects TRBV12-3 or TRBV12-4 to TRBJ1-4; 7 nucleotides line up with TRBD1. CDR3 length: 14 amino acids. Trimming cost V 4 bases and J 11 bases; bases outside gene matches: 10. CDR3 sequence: CASSYDREVRKLFF. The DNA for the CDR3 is TGTGCCAGCAGTTACGACAGGGAAGTGCGGAAACTGTTTTTT.

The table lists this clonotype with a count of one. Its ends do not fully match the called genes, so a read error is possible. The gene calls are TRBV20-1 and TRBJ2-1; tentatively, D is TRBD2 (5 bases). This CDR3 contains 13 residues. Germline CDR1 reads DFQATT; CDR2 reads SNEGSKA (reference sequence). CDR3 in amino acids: CSAIGPGSDEQVF. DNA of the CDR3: TGCAGTGCTATAGGCCCGGGGAGCGATGAGCAGGTCTTC.

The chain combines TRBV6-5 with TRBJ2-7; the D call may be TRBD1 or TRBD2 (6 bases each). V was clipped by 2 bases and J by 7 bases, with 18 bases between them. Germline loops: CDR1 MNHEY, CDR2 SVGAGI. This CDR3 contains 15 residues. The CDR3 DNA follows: TGTGCCAGCAGTTACGACAAGGGGGGATTCGGGGAGCAGTACTTC. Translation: CASSYDKGGFGEQYF.

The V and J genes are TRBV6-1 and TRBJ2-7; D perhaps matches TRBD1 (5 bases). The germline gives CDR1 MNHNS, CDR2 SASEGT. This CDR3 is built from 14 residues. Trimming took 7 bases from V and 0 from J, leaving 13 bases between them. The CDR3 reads CASNGQGSSYEQYF. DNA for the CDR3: TGTGCCAGCAACGGGCAGGGAAGCTCCTACGAGCAGTACTTC.

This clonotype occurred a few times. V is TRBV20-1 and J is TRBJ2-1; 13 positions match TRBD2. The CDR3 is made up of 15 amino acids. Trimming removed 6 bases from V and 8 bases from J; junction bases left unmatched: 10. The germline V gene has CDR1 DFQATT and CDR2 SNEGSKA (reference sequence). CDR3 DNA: TGCAGTGCGTCTACTAGCGGGAGGGCCAAGTATGAGCAGTTCTTC. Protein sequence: CSASTSGRAKYEQFF.

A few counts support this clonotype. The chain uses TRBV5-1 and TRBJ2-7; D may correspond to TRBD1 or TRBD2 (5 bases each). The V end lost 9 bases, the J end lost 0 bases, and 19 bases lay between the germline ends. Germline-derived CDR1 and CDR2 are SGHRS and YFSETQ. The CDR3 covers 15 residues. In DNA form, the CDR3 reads TGCGCCACCGCACCCGGGACCGCCGACTCCTACGAGCAGTACTTC. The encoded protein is CATAPGTADSYEQYF.

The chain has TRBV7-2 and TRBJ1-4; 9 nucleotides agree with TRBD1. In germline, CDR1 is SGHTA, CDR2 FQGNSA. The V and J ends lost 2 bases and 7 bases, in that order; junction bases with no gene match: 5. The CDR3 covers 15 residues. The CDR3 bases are TGTGCCAGCAGCTTACTCGGGACAGGGCCTGAAAAACTGTTTTTT. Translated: CASSLLGTGPEKLFF.

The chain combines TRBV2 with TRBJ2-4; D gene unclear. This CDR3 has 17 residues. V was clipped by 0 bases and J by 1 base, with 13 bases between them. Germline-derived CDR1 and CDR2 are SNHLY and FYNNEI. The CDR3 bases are TGTGCCAGCAGTGAAGCCGCTGGTGGGTCGGCCAAAAACATTCAGTACTTC. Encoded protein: CASSEAAGGSAKNIQYF.

The CDR3 here is CSASLRGGSNNYGYTF. CDR3 nucleotide sequence: TGCAGTGCTAGTCTGCGGGGGGGGTCGAATAACTATGGCTACACCTTC. The rearrangement uses TRBV20-1 and TRBJ1-2, with D possibly matching TRBD1 (5 bases). Germline lookup yields CDR1 DFQATT and CDR2 SNEGSKA (reference sequence). The V and J ends lost 3 bases and 1 base respectively, with 18 bases between them. The CDR3 length is 16 residues.

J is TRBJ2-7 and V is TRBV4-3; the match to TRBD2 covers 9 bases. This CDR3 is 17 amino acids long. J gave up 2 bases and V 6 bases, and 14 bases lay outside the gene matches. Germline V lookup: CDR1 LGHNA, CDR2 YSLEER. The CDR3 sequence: CASSPSAPAGGAYEQYF. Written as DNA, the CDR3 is TGCGCCAGCAGTCCCTCGGCCCCTGCGGGGGGGGCCTACGAGCAGTACTTC.

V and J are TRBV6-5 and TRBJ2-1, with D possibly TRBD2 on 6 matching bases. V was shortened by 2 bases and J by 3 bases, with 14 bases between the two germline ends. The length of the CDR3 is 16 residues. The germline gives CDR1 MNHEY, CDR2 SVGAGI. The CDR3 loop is CASSYTGRGLYNEQFF. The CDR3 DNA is TGTGCCAGCAGTTACACCGGGAGAGGGCTCTACAATGAGCAGTTCTTC.

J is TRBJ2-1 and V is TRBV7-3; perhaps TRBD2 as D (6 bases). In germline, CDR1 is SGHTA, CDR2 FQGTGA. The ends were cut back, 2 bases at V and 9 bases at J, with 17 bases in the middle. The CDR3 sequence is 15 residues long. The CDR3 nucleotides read TGTGCCAGCAGCTTATCCTTCGCGGGGTCGCTTGAGCAGTTCTTC. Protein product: CASSLSFAGSLEQFF.